A single sample gave rise to the 27 T cell receptor beta chains below, sequenced in a study of metastatic and nonmetastatic thyroid tumors. With MiXCR, TCRdb called clones anew from the PCR reads. The top ten clones hold roughly 15% of a sample with some 55,000 clones, 25% to 35% of them seen once. Patients were all untreated before their thyroid surgery. Sequencing was done on a sample of blood. These receptors were taken from a female donor with papillary thyroid cancer or a benign thyroid nodule (not recorded which). Some clones in this sample may be carry-over from other donors' samples.

This clone was seen only a few times. The chain joins TRBV4-1 to TRBJ2-7; tentative D call: TRBD1 (6 bases). V was trimmed by 1 base and J by 6 bases, leaving 13 bases between them. The CDR3 covers 14 residues. Germline CDR1 is MGHRA and CDR2 is YSYEKL. The CDR3 DNA reads as TGCGCCAGCAGCCAAGGCCAGGGGAATGGCGAGCAGTACTTC. Protein: CASSQGQGNGEQYF.

The chain couples TRBV12-3 or TRBV12-4 to TRBJ1-2; D unresolved. V lost 3 bases and J lost 3, with 11 bases in between. The CDR3 covers 14 residues. This chain's CDR3 is CASSFRRGDYGYTF. CDR3 nucleotide sequence: TGTGCCAGCAGTTTTCGGAGAGGAGACTATGGCTACACCTTC.

This clone was observed a few times. The chain has TRBV28 and TRBJ1-2, with a tentative D call TRBD1 (6 bases). CDR3 size: 15 residues. V was cut by 8 bases and J by 2 bases, with 18 bases left in between. Germline CDR1 MDHEN, CDR2 SYDVKM. The CDR3 sequence: CASLSSTGTNYGYTF. The CDR3 bases are TGTGCCAGCCTTTCTTCTACCGGGACAAACTATGGCTACACCTTC.

This clone was counted at least ten times. The same CDR3 also results from other DNA sequences found in this sample. The chain joins TRBV2 to TRBJ2-1; the D is unclear. The V gene lost 3 bases and the J gene lost 0 bases, with 9 bases spanning the gap. CDR3 length: 15 amino acids. Germline loops: CDR1 SNHLY, CDR2 FYNNEI. The CDR3 sequence is CASSEGGSSYNEQFF. As DNA, the CDR3 is TGTGCCAGCAGTGAGGGCGGTAGCTCCTACAATGAGCAGTTCTTC. Variable domain in full (rest from reference TRBV2 and TRBJ2-1): EPEVTQTPSHQVTQMGQEVILRCVPISNHLYFYWYRQILGQKVEFLVSFYNNEISEKSEIFDDQFSVERPDGSNFTLKIRSTKLEDSAMYFCASSEGGSSYNEQFFGPGTRLTVL.

The chain joins TRBV30 to TRBJ1-5, with D unresolved. V lost 0 bases and J lost 7, with 10 bases in between. CDR1 is GTSNPN, CDR2 SVGIG, per germline (reference sequence). This CDR3 comprises 13 residues. In DNA, the CDR3 is TGTGCCTGGAGTGTTAGGGAGGAACAGCCCCAGCATTTT. This codes for CAWSVREEQPQHF. Full variable domain (remainder filled in from reference TRBV30 and TRBJ1-5): SQTIHQWPATLVQPVGSPLSLECTVEGTSNPNLYWYRQAAGRGLQLLFYSVGIGQISSEVPQNLSASRPQDRQFILSSKKLLLSDSGFYLCAWSVREEQPQHFGDGTRLSIL.

The chain couples TRBV5-1 to TRBJ1-2; a weak D match, TRBD1 (6 bases). The CDR3 is 15 residues long. Germline CDR1 reads SGHRS; CDR2 reads YFSETQ. V gave up 7 bases and J gave up 3 bases, with 19 bases separating them. CDR3 protein: CASRPYSGVDYGYTF. The CDR3 DNA reads TGCGCCAGCCGTCCTTATTCAGGGGTAGACTATGGCTACACCTTC.

The chain links TRBV11-2 to TRBJ2-1, with TRBD1 matching over 9 bases. CDR3 length equals 12 residues. J gave up 10 bases and V 5 bases, and 3 bases lay outside the gene matches. Germline lookup yields CDR1 SGHAT and CDR2 FQNNGV. CDR3 DNA sequence: TGTGCCAGCAGCCAGGGACAGGGAGAGCAGTTCTTC. Amino acid sequence: CASSQGQGEQFF.

This clone was counted at least ten times. The chain recombines TRBV11-2 with TRBJ1-4; 10 bases line up with TRBD1. J was trimmed by 13 bases and V by 0 bases; bases with no gene match: 5. Per germline, CDR1 SGHAT and CDR2 FQNNGV. The CDR3 length is 14 residues. Here the CDR3 reads CASSLDPGTGALFF. The CDR3 DNA is TGTGCCAGCAGCTTAGATCCCGGGACAGGGGCACTGTTTTTT.

The V and J genes are TRBV6-1 and TRBJ1-1; D not certain. Trimming cost V 1 base and J 0 bases, with 6 bases left between them. The length of the CDR3 is 14 residues. CDR1 and CDR2 (germline): MNHNS, SASEGT. CDR3 in amino acids: CASSEGPVNTEAFF. DNA of the CDR3: TGTGCCAGCAGTGAAGGCCCGGTGAACACTGAAGCTTTCTTT.

The chain carries TRBV11-2 and TRBJ2-1; 10 positions agree with TRBD2. After removal of 5 bases from V and 8 bases from J, the junction contained 12 bases not matched to a gene. Germline CDR1 is SGHAT and CDR2 is FQNNGV. The CDR3 runs 16 residues. CDR3 region: CASSPRGSSGGDEQFF. The CDR3 DNA is TGTGCCAGCAGCCCAAGAGGGTCTAGCGGGGGTGATGAGCAGTTCTTC.

The rearrangement links TRBV6-1 to TRBJ2-6, with D unresolved. The CDR3 consists of 15 residues. Germline V gene data show CDR1 as MNHNS and CDR2 as SASEGT. Trimming stripped 5 bases from V and 0 bases from J, with 8 bases between. CDR3 sequence reads: CASSPTNSGANVLTF. For the CDR3, the DNA is TGTGCCAGCAGTCCCACGAACTCTGGGGCCAACGTCCTGACTTTC.

This clone occurred a few times. The rearrangement uses TRBV19 and TRBJ1-5, with D possibly TRBD1 on 6 matching bases. V shed 6 bases and J shed 5 bases, with 17 bases lying between them. This CDR3 contains 15 residues. The germline CDR1 and CDR2 sequences are LNHDA and SQIVND (reference sequence). Here the CDR3 reads CASRKDRRDDQPQHF. The CDR3 bases are TGTGCCAGTAGGAAGGACAGAAGGGATGATCAGCCCCAGCATTTT.

This clone was detected many times. This chain joins TRBV20-1 and TRBJ1-1; maybe TRBD1 (5 bases). This CDR3 spans 13 amino acids. Trimming left V 3 bases short and J 4 bases short, with 12 bases between. Germline V gene sequence: CDR1 DFQATT, CDR2 SNEGSKA (reference sequence). CDR3 loop: CSARSGPGTEAFF. The CDR3 nucleotides are TGCAGTGCTAGGTCGGGGCCCGGCACTGAAGCTTTCTTT.

This clone turned up a few times. V and J are TRBV6-7 and TRBJ2-4, with a tentative D call TRBD2 (5 bases). TRBV6-7 is an ORF, and what it does is uncertain. The V and J ends lost 7 bases and 1 base respectively, with 11 bases between them. This CDR3 has 14 amino acids. CDR3 nucleotide sequence: TGTGCCAGCACGGGGAGAGGGGCCAAAAACATTCAGTACTTC. Translation gives CASTGRGAKNIQYF.

This clone appeared many times. The V gene is TRBV7-9, the J gene TRBJ1-1; a weak D match, TRBD1 (5 bases). Trimming took off 1 base at V and 7 bases at J, with 10 bases between the two ends. The CDR3 is 13 residues long. Per germline, CDR1 SEHNR and CDR2 FQNEAQ (reference sequence). CDR3 DNA: TGTGCCAGCAGCTTAGAGGCAGGGAGTGAAGCTTTCTTT. Translating gives CASSLEAGSEAFF.

This clone was detected a few times. The V call is TRBV29-1, the J call TRBJ1-2; D perhaps matches TRBD1 (6 bases). Germline V gene data show CDR1 as SQVTM and CDR2 as ANQGSEA. The CDR3 contains 13 residues. Trimming removed 7 bases at V and 3 bases at J, with 15 bases between. The CDR3 loop reads CSGWEGDHYGYTF. CDR3 DNA: TGCAGCGGCTGGGAGGGGGACCACTATGGCTACACCTTC.

The chain combines TRBV6-5 with TRBJ1-2; D perhaps matches TRBD1 (5 bases). The germline V gene encodes CDR1 MNHEY and CDR2 SVGAGI. There are 18 residues in the CDR3. V lost 0 bases, J lost 3 bases, and 20 bases lay in between. CDR3 sequence: CASSYSTGRELGYYGYTF. In DNA form, the CDR3 reads TGTGCCAGCAGTTACTCGACGGGCAGGGAACTCGGGTACTATGGCTACACCTTC.

V is TRBV29-1 and J is TRBJ2-3; 8 bases fit TRBD2. Per germline, CDR1 SQVTM and CDR2 ANQGSEA. Trimming cost V 3 bases and J 4 bases; bases outside gene matches: 3. The CDR3 covers 13 residues. The CDR3 DNA reads TGCAGCGTTGAGCGGGGGGTCGCAGATACGCAGTATTTT. Translating it yields CSVERGVADTQYF.

This rearrangement joins TRBV7-2 to TRBJ1-4; possible D gene TRBD1, 6 bases. CDR1 and CDR2 from the germline V gene are SGHTA and FQGNSA. Trimming stripped 5 bases from V and 4 bases from J, with 8 bases between. This CDR3 has 13 amino acids. CDR3 protein: CASSRQVNEKLFF. The CDR3 nucleotides read TGTGCCAGCAGCAGACAGGTTAATGAAAAACTGTTTTTT.

This clone has more than one count but fewer than ten. The genes are TRBV28 and TRBJ1-1; 8 nucleotides line up with TRBD1. CDR3 length equals 15 residues. Germline V gene lookup returns CDR1 MDHEN and CDR2 SYDVKM. The V and J ends lost 6 bases and 3 bases, in that order; junction bases with no gene match: 9. The CDR3 DNA sequence: TGTGCCAGCAGGGAGGGATCGGACAGGGACACTGAAGCTTTCTTT. Translated, it gives CASREGSDRDTEAFF.

The chain combines TRBV30 with TRBJ1-2, with D hard to call. The V gene's germline CDR1 is GTSNPN and CDR2 SVGIG (reference sequence). The CDR3 loop spans 13 amino acids. The germline V and J ends were trimmed by 1 base and 4 bases, with 10 bases remaining between them. The CDR3 DNA reads as TGTGCCTGGAGTGGAGCGAGGCCCTATGGCTACACCTTC. The encoded protein is CAWSGARPYGYTF.

This clone showed up just a few times. This CDR3 is CAWGQGRNEQYF. CDR3 nucleotides: TGTGCGTGGGGACAGGGGAGAAACGAGCAGTACTTC. This sequence joins TRBV30 and TRBJ2-7, with 10 bases aligning to TRBD1. There are 12 residues in the CDR3. Per the germline V gene, CDR1 is GTSNPN and CDR2 is SVGIG (reference sequence). Using reference TRBV30 and TRBJ2-7 for the parts outside the CDR3, the full variable domain is SQTIHQWPATLVQPVGSPLSLECTVEGTSNPNLYWYRQAAGRGLQLLFYSVGIGQISSEVPQNLSASRPQDRQFILSSKKLLLSDSGFYLCAWGQGRNEQYFGPGTRLTVT.

This clone is judged medium-sized. The CDR3 here is CASSSLGLAGPTDTQYF. For the CDR3, the DNA is TGTGCCAGCAGTTCCCTCGGACTAGCGGGGCCCACAGATACGCAGTATTTT. This chain uses TRBV27 with TRBJ2-3, with TRBD2 matching over 12 bases. The germline CDR1 and CDR2 sequences are MNHEY and SMNVEV (reference sequence). This CDR3 is built from 17 residues. V gave up 4 bases and J gave up 2 bases; unmatched junction bases: 7.

This chain joins TRBV4-1 and TRBJ2-3, with TRBD2 matching 7 bases. The trim removed 2 bases at V and 4 bases at J, leaving 9 bases unmatched. CDR3 length: 16 residues. Germline V CDR1 and CDR2: MGHRA, YSYEKL. This CDR3 is CASSQMGGVGADTQYF. Here the CDR3 DNA reads TGCGCCAGCAGCCAAATGGGAGGGGTTGGCGCAGATACGCAGTATTTT.

V gene TRBV18 combines with J gene TRBJ2-7, with 11 bases identical to TRBD1. The CDR3 consists of 17 residues. The V gene's germline CDR1 is KGHSH and CDR2 LQKENI. V shed 3 bases and J 2 bases; nucleotides not matched to a gene: 9. Written as DNA, the CDR3 is TGTGCCAGCTCACCGTCGGTTGGACAGGGGGCCGCCTACGAGCAGTACTTC. It yields the protein CASSPSVGQGAAYEQYF.

This chain connects TRBV20-1 to TRBJ2-7; TRBD2 matches 9 bases. Trimming took 4 bases from V and 2 from J; bases not matched to a gene: 12. This CDR3 region has 16 residues. Germline CDR1 and CDR2: DFQATT and SNEGSKA (reference sequence). CDR3 sequence reads: CSAKPFASGTTYEQYF. The CDR3 DNA follows: TGCAGTGCTAAGCCCTTTGCTAGCGGGACTACCTACGAGCAGTACTTC.

The chain couples TRBV11-3 to TRBJ2-7; D is possibly TRBD2 (6 bases). Germline assignment: CDR1 SGHNT and CDR2 YENEEA. CDR3 size: 15 residues. V was pared by 5 bases and J by 2 bases, with 16 bases between. The CDR3, as DNA: TGTGCCAGCAGCCAACGGCGGGGAGATCCCTACGAGCAGTACTTC. This encodes CASSQRRGDPYEQYF.